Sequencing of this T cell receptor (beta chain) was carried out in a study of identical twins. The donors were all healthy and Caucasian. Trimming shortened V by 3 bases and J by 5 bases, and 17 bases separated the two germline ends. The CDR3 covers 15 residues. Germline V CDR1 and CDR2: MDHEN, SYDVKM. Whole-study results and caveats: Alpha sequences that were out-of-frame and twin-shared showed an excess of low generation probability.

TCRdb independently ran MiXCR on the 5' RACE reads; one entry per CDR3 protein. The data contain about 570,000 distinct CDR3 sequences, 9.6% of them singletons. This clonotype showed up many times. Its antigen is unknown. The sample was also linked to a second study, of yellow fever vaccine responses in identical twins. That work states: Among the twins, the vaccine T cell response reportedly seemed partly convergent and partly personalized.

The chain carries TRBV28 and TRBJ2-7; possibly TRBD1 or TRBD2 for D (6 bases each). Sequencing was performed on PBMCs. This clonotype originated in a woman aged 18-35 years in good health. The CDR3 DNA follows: TGTGCCAGCAGTTTTTATATGCAGGGGAGGAACGAGCAGTACTTC. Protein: CASSFYMQGRNEQYF. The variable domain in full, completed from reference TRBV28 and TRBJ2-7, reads DVKVTQSSRYLVKRTGEKVFLECVQDMDHENMFWYRQDPGLGLRLIYFSYDVKMKEKGDIPEGYSVSREKKERFSLILESASTNQTSMYLCASSFYMQGRNEQYFGPGTRLTVT.